The entry below describes one TCR beta chain. The antigen remains unidentified. The data are from a study of cytomegalovirus exposure and HLA in healthy donors. Study background: Genetic ancestry analysis placed around four fifths of the 350 to 500 donors that were genotyped in the Caucasian-associated cluster. Study-wide results and caveats: As a later analysis revealed, the rate of TCR association differed by HLA locus, with DRB1 most and HLA-C fewest. A prior analysis recorded that most TCR beta V segments were productive about 87% or about 30% of the time.

Trimming at V came to 1 base and at J to 7 bases, leaving 5 bases not matched to a gene. Looked up from germline, CDR1 is LGHNA and CDR2 is YNFKEQ. CDR3 length: 15 amino acids. Primers for the PCR totalled 60 Vbeta and 13 Jbeta. Only in-frame clones appear in the TCRdb table, and some are missing; sequencing was by immunoSEQ multiplex PCR. This table has around 120,000 clones, around three quarters appearing once. Sequenced material: PBMCs. The TCR comes from a man in his fifties in good health and CMV-seropositive. This chain links TRBV4-2 with TRBJ2-1; 9 bases match TRBD2. The DNA of the CDR3 is TGTGCCAGCAGCCAAGGCGGGGGGGCTTTAAATGAGCAGTTCTTC. It codes for CASSQGGGALNEQFF.